The 23 T cell receptor beta chains below come from one sample, sequenced in a study of cytomegalovirus exposure and HLA in healthy donors. Both 60 Vbeta primers and 13 Jbeta primers went into the PCR. Method: immunoSEQ multiplex PCR; TCRdb's copy keeps in-frame clones and lacks some. This sample has 210,000 or so clones, with roughly 90% found just once. Input material: PBMCs. These receptors all come from a woman younger than 35 in good health and CMV-seronegative.

J is TRBJ2-1 and V is TRBV27, with 7 nucleotides matching TRBD1. CDR1 MNHEY and CDR2 SMNVEV come from the germline V gene (reference sequence). V lost 7 bases, J lost 5 bases, and 11 bases stayed unmatched. The length of the CDR3 is 15 residues. CDR3 coding DNA: TGTGCCAGCAACCGAGACAGGGACATTCACAATGAGCAGTTCTTC. It yields the protein CASNRDRDIHNEQFF.

The chain couples TRBV5-4 to TRBJ2-7, with unresolved D. V gave up 1 base and J gave up 6 bases, with 5 bases separating them. CDR1 SGHNT and CDR2 YYREEE come from the germline V gene (reference sequence). This CDR3 is 11 amino acids long. This chain's CDR3 is CASSLFSEQYF. In DNA form, the CDR3 reads TGTGCCAGCAGCTTGTTCTCCGAGCAGTACTTC.

V and J are TRBV28 and TRBJ2-1; 11 nucleotides match TRBD2. Germline trimming cut 9 bases from V and 8 bases from J; bases unmatched to any gene: 18. Per the germline V gene, CDR1 is MDHEN and CDR2 is SYDVKM. CDR3 length: 17 residues. The CDR3 is CASQTVGSGRGNDEQFF. In DNA, the CDR3 is TGTGCCAGTCAAACGGTGGGTAGCGGGAGGGGGAACGATGAGCAGTTCTTC.

J is TRBJ1-2 and V is TRBV5-6; 9 bases fit TRBD1. Germline CDR1 and CDR2: SGHDT and YYEEEE. The J segment lost 5 bases and the V segment lost 4 bases, leaving 6 bases of the junction unmatched. The CDR3 is 14 amino acids. Here the CDR3 DNA reads TGTGCCAGCAGCCGAGGGACAGGGAAATATGGCTACACCTTC. Protein sequence: CASSRGTGKYGYTF.

The chain carries TRBV4-1 and TRBJ2-5; possible D gene TRBD1, 6 bases. The DNA end lines up better with TRBJ2-7; the J call may be wrong. Germline-derived CDR1 and CDR2 are MGHRA and YSYEKL. This CDR3 spans 13 amino acids. Here the CDR3 reads CASSLTGPHEQYF. CDR3 nucleotides: TGCGCCAGCAGCCTCACAGGGCCCCACGAGCAGTACTTC.

This clone was seen just once. This CDR3 is CASSAGTPTSYNSPLHF. The CDR3 DNA reads TGTGCCAGCAGCGCCGGGACACCCACCTCCTATAATTCACCCCTCCACTTT. V usage is TRBV7-9 and J usage is TRBJ1-6; D might be TRBD1 (6 bases). This CDR3 spans 17 amino acids. The ends were cut back, 5 bases at V and 0 bases at J, with 14 bases in the middle. CDR1 is SEHNR, CDR2 FQNEAQ, per germline (reference sequence).

This clone was counted a few times. This chain connects TRBV4-3 to TRBJ2-3; 9 nucleotides line up with TRBD2. Germline loops: CDR1 LGHNA, CDR2 YSLEER. V shed 2 bases, J shed 4 bases, and the junction held 1 base outside the gene matches. The CDR3 spans 14 residues. The chain's CDR3 is CASSQLAGSDTQYF. CDR3 nucleotide sequence: TGCGCCAGCAGCCAACTAGCGGGATCAGATACGCAGTATTTT.

J is TRBJ2-1 and V is TRBV19, with TRBD1 matching over 8 bases. Per germline, CDR1 LNHDA and CDR2 SQIVND (reference sequence). The CDR3 covers 15 residues. Trimming took 5 bases from V and 2 from J; bases not matched to a gene: 5. Here the CDR3 reads CASSEPGQAYNEQFF. The DNA for the CDR3 is TGTGCCAGTAGTGAACCGGGACAGGCCTACAATGAGCAGTTCTTC.

V gene TRBV29-1 combines with J gene TRBJ1-1, with unresolved D. The V gene lost 7 bases and the J gene lost 3 bases, with 12 bases spanning the gap. Germline lookup yields CDR1 SQVTM and CDR2 ANQGSEA. This CDR3 has 12 amino acids. Here the CDR3 reads CSGAQRDTEAFF. DNA of the CDR3: TGCAGCGGCGCCCAGCGGGACACTGAAGCTTTCTTT.

The chain recombines TRBV5-4 with TRBJ1-2; D is uncertain. Deletions cut 2 bases from V and 7 bases from J, with 12 bases between. The CDR3 covers 13 residues. Germline V lookup: CDR1 SGHNT, CDR2 YYREEE (reference sequence). This CDR3 is CASSFEPSGGYTF. CDR3 sequence (DNA): TGTGCCAGCAGCTTTGAGCCGTCCGGTGGCTACACCTTC.

The J gene is TRBJ2-7, the V gene TRBV11-2, with D unclear. V was cut by 4 bases and J by 4 bases, with 17 bases left in between. The CDR3 length is 15 residues. Germline CDR1 and CDR2: SGHAT and FQNNGV. Here the CDR3 DNA reads TGTGCCAGCAGCTACAGTCAGGCGCTTGGTTACGAGCAGTACTTC. This codes for CASSYSQALGYEQYF.

J is TRBJ2-5 and V is TRBV30; tentatively, D is TRBD2 (6 bases). The CDR3 length is 14 residues. The ends were cut back, 7 bases at V and 5 bases at J, with 20 bases in the middle. Looked up from germline, CDR1 is GTSNPN and CDR2 is SVGIG (reference sequence). CDR3 residues: CASNSRRGSETQYF. For the CDR3, the DNA is TGTGCCTCAAATAGCAGGAGGGGTTCGGAGACCCAGTACTTC.

Comments on this clone: This CDR3 is also generated by other DNA sequences in the sample. V usage is TRBV6-6 and J usage is TRBJ1-2; the match to TRBD1 covers 7 bases. CDR3 length: 12 amino acids. The V gene's germline CDR1 is MNHNY and CDR2 SVGAGI (reference sequence). J gave up 8 bases and V 6 bases, and 6 bases lay outside the gene matches. CDR3 in DNA: TGTGCCAGCAGCCGGGACAGCTACGGCTACACCTTC. Translating it yields CASSRDSYGYTF.

Of note for this clone: Other DNA variants within this sample encode the same CDR3. The gene calls are TRBV7-9 and TRBJ2-5; unclear D gene. The CDR3 is 12 residues long. V was clipped by 1 base and J by 4 bases, with 4 bases between them. The V gene's germline CDR1 is SEHNR and CDR2 FQNEAQ (reference sequence). The CDR3 region is CASSLVLETQYF. CDR3 DNA sequence: TGTGCCAGCAGCTTAGTATTAGAGACCCAGTACTTC.

V usage is TRBV19 and J usage is TRBJ2-3; TRBD2 is a possible D gene (5 bases). Deletions cut 4 bases from V and 4 bases from J, with 15 bases between. This CDR3 has 15 residues. Germline CDR1 is LNHDA and CDR2 is SQIVND (reference sequence). The CDR3 loop is CASSRPSKGADTQYF. The CDR3 bases are TGTGCCAGTAGTAGACCTTCTAAGGGAGCAGATACGCAGTATTTT.

DNA for the CDR3: TGCGCCAGCAGCCAAGGGGCAGGGCCTAACTATGGCTACACCTTC. Its protein product is CASSQGAGPNYGYTF. This chain connects TRBV4-1 to TRBJ1-2; tentatively, D is TRBD1 (5 bases). The ends were cut back, 1 base at V and 0 bases at J, with 9 bases in the middle. From germline, CDR1 is MGHRA and CDR2 YSYEKL. The CDR3 has 15 residues.

The chain uses TRBV2 and TRBJ1-1, with D tentatively TRBD1 (6 bases). Germline CDR1 and CDR2: SNHLY and FYNNEI. The CDR3 extends over 15 amino acids. V lost 3 bases and J lost 0, with 11 bases in between. The CDR3 region has the DNA TGTGCCAGCAGTGAGACAGGATACATGAACACTGAAGCTTTCTTT. Translated, it gives CASSETGYMNTEAFF. Complete variable domain (other parts from reference TRBV2 and TRBJ1-1): EPEVTQTPSHQVTQMGQEVILRCVPISNHLYFYWYRQILGQKVEFLVSFYNNEISEKSEIFDDQFSVERPDGSNFTLKIRSTKLEDSAMYFCASSETGYMNTEAFFGQGTRLTVV.

The chain joins TRBV10-1 to TRBJ1-2; D remains ambiguous. Trimming took 9 bases from V and 0 from J, leaving 23 bases between them. The germline gives CDR1 WNHNN, CDR2 SYGVQD (reference sequence). CDR3 length: 17 residues. This chain's CDR3 is CASLISWAVLPNYGYTF. DNA of the CDR3: TGCGCCAGTCTAATTTCTTGGGCAGTCTTGCCTAACTATGGCTACACCTTC.

The rearrangement joins TRBV6-1 to TRBJ2-1; 9 bases line up with TRBD1. The germline CDR1 and CDR2 sequences are MNHNS and SASEGT. CDR3 length: 15 amino acids. J gave up 6 bases and V 0 bases, and 3 bases lay outside the gene matches. The CDR3 reads CASSEAGGQGNEQFF. DNA of the CDR3: TGTGCCAGCAGTGAAGCGGGGGGACAGGGCAATGAGCAGTTCTTC.

The chain links TRBV15 to TRBJ2-1, with D unresolved. Trimming left V 0 bases short and J 5 bases short, with 14 bases between. Per the germline V gene, CDR1 is LNHNV and CDR2 is YYDKDF (reference sequence). The CDR3 has 16 residues. CDR3 region: CATSREWATFNNEQFF. CDR3 coding DNA: TGTGCCACCAGCAGAGAATGGGCGACCTTCAACAATGAGCAGTTCTTC.

This clone has more than one count but fewer than ten. The chain links TRBV7-6 to TRBJ2-1; 7 nucleotides align to TRBD1. Germline V gene data show CDR1 as SGHVS and CDR2 as FNYEAQ. The J segment lost 9 bases and the V segment lost 6 bases, leaving 8 bases of the junction unmatched. The CDR3 consists of 13 residues. CDR3 in amino acids: CASSFGQASEQFF. DNA for the CDR3: TGTGCCAGCAGTTTCGGACAGGCCAGTGAGCAGTTCTTC.

The rearrangement links TRBV7-9 to TRBJ1-2; D gene ambiguous. Per germline, CDR1 SEHNR and CDR2 FQNEAQ (reference sequence). V was shortened by 2 bases and J by 8 bases, with 24 bases between the two germline ends. CDR3 length: 17 amino acids. CDR3 coding DNA: TGTGCCAGCAGCTTAAGCCCTAGCAAGGGATGGTTGCGGGGCTACACCTTC. Protein sequence: CASSLSPSKGWLRGYTF.

This clone turned up a few times. Other nucleotide sequences in the sample specify the same CDR3. The chain recombines TRBV7-9 with TRBJ2-3; D uncertain. Between the trimmed V and J ends, which lost 5 bases and 0 bases, there was a span of 3 bases. The germline CDR1 and CDR2 sequences are SEHNR and FQNEAQ (reference sequence). The CDR3 sequence is 12 residues long. DNA for the CDR3: TGTGCCAGCAGCCTTAGCACAGATACGCAGTATTTT. Translating gives CASSLSTDTQYF.